The entry below describes one T cell receptor (beta chain). Its specificity is not known. Expressed TCRB transcripts were sequenced after all isolated RNA was converted to cDNA. Sequencing used immunoSEQ multiplex PCR; TCRdb keeps in-frame clones, though not all of them. This table holds roughly 280,000 clones, roughly 24% found once. This sample stems from a study of beta chain features in type 1 diabetes. Study outcomes and limitations: Among all four CD4+ subsets, Type 1 diabetes patients had TCRB CDR3s that were moderately but significantly shorter.

What was sequenced was naive CD4+ T cells from blood. This sequence was found in a woman in her twenties or thirties with type 1 diabetes.

CDR3 protein: CASSWDRSYGYTF. DNA for the CDR3: TGTGCCAGCAGTTGGGACAGGTCCTATGGCTACACCTTC. The chain joins TRBV28 to TRBJ1-2; 8 bases align to TRBD1. V shed 4 bases and J 4 bases; nucleotides not matched to a gene: 2. Germline lookup yields CDR1 MDHEN and CDR2 SYDVKM. The CDR3 contains 13 residues.